This T cell receptor beta chain comes out of a study of blood T cells in healthy people across ages. Primed by a sample-barcoded 5' primer and a J-beta primer mix, a second PCR proceeded for about 6 to 12 cycles. TCRdb redid the calling of the 5' RACE reads with MiXCR, one entry per CDR3 protein. The sample includes about 1.4 million distinct CDR3 sequences, approximately 63% seen only once; the top ten take 5.5% to 8%. In its sample, this clonotype was seen once. CDR3 length: 12 amino acids. The germline CDR1 and CDR2 sequences are MNHNS and SASEGT. The clonotype comes from a man between 18 and 29 years old in good health. Material for sequencing was blood. The J gene is TRBJ2-4, the V gene TRBV6-1, with 7 bases matching TRBD1. The end of the DNA is better explained by TRBJ2-7, so the J call may be wrong. CDR3 nucleotide sequence: TGTGCCAGCCGGGGACAGAACCTCGAGCAGTACTTC. As protein: CASRGQNLEQYF.